Shown below are 2 T cell receptor beta chains from a single sample sequenced in a study of radiotherapy plus CTLA-4 blockade in lung cancer. Profiling relied on immunoSEQ multiplex PCR, and the TCRdb table lists in-frame clones only, not all of them. The sample consists of tens of thousands of clones, roughly 85% of them appearing once. The specimen comprised peripheral blood, sampled from a patient treated with radiotherapy plus ipilimumab. These receptors all come from a human donor with non-small cell lung cancer who had a complete response to radiotherapy plus ipilimumab.

The gene calls are TRBV4-3 and TRBJ1-1, with D perhaps TRBD1 (6 bases). V was clipped by 7 bases and J by 4 bases, with 16 bases between them. CDR1 is LGHNA, CDR2 YSLEER, per germline. This CDR3 spans 14 amino acids. CDR3 region: CASTYDVGGTEAFF. The CDR3 DNA follows: TGCGCCAGCACCTATGACGTAGGGGGCACTGAAGCTTTCTTT.

This sequence joins TRBV19 and TRBJ2-5, with no clear D. Looked up from germline, CDR1 is LNHDA and CDR2 is SQIVND (reference sequence). With 3 bases removed from V and 4 bases from J, the gap between germline ends came to 3 bases. This CDR3 spans 11 amino acids. CDR3 in DNA: TGTGCCAGTAGTATTAGAGAGACCCAGTACTTC. This translates into CASSIRETQYF.